This passage covers 20 T cell receptor beta chains from one sample sequenced in a study of blood T cells in healthy people across ages (dated by TCRdb to 2015 to 2017). Library preparation employed 5' RACE. TCRdb lists the instrument as Illumina HiSeq 2500. A second PCR of roughly 6 to 11 cycles was run with a J-beta primer mix and a sample-barcoded 5' primer. TCRdb reworked the public reads: Q25 trimming with fastp, MiXCR clone assembly, productive beta chains retained. Here each entry gathers all rows of one CDR3 protein and keeps the most common genes and DNA. The sample includes 650,000 to 1,000,000 distinct CDR3 sequences, with 36% observed a single time. Jointly, the top ten make up 10% to 15% of the sample. The sequenced material came from blood. All receptors derive from a man aged 18-30 years in good health.

Comment on this clonotype: Its ends do not fully match the called genes, so a read error is possible. The chain recombines TRBV7-2 with TRBJ1-5; perhaps TRBD1 as D (5 bases). The CDR3 contains 15 residues. Germline CDR1 reads SGHTA; CDR2 reads FQGNSA. The CDR3 DNA reads TGTGCCGGCAGCCCCGGAGGGGCCGTTAATCAGCCCCAGCATTTT. The encoded protein is CAGSPGGAVNQPQHF.

Concerning this clonotype: A much larger clone differs by one base, so this may be a read error. The chain combines TRBV20-1 with TRBJ2-3; D could derive from TRBD1 or TRBD2 (6 bases each). The CDR3 consists of 14 residues. Trimming stripped 4 bases from V and 1 base from J, with 12 bases between. Germline CDR1 and CDR2: DFQATT and SNEGSKA (reference sequence). The CDR3, as DNA: TGCAGTGCTACGAGGGGGGCTGGCACAGATACGCAGTATTTT. Protein sequence: CSATRGAGTDTQYF.

This chain joins TRBV10-3 and TRBJ2-5, with 10 bases aligning to TRBD1. Germline loops: CDR1 ENHRY, CDR2 SYGVKD. The CDR3 sequence is 16 residues long. V trimming: 5 bases; J trimming: 11 bases; junction bases outside the gene matches: 17. CDR3 bases: TGTGCCATCAGTAACTCTGACAGGGGGCTAAGGAATGAGCAGTACTTC. This gives the protein CAISNSDRGLRNEQYF.

There are a few counts of this clonotype. The chain combines TRBV7-2 with TRBJ2-5; D remains ambiguous. CDR1 is SGHTA, CDR2 FQGNSA, per germline. Deletions cut 6 bases from V and 1 base from J, with 9 bases between. The CDR3 sequence is 13 residues long. Written as DNA, the CDR3 is TGTGCCAGCAGTTCGGTGATCCAAGAGACCCAGTACTTC. Its protein is CASSSVIQETQYF.

This clonotype was seen a handful of times. The chain combines TRBV12-3 or TRBV12-4 with TRBJ2-5; no firm D call. The CDR3 length is 18 residues. V dropped 4 bases and J dropped 4 bases, with 25 bases sitting between them. CDR3 sequence reads: CASSSLNSGLRSRETQYF. The DNA of the CDR3 is TGTGCCAGCAGTTCCCTCAATTCCGGGCTCCGGTCGAGAGAGACCCAGTACTTC.

In this sample, this clonotype turned up a few times. The V and J genes are TRBV2 and TRBJ2-7, with a possible D match to TRBD1 (5 bases). CDR3 length: 15 residues. Trimming left V 1 base short and J 9 bases short, with 19 bases between. Germline lookup yields CDR1 SNHLY and CDR2 FYNNEI. As DNA, the CDR3 is TGTGCCAGCAGTGAAGTCGGCCAGGGATTAGGGGCGCAGTACTTC. Protein sequence: CASSEVGQGLGAQYF.

This clonotype has just one count. This chain joins TRBV7-2 and TRBJ2-3; D perhaps matches TRBD2 (5 bases). This CDR3 spans 17 amino acids. Between the trimmed V and J ends, which lost 7 bases and 2 bases, there was a span of 22 bases. Germline assignment: CDR1 SGHTA and CDR2 FQGNSA. As DNA, the CDR3 is TGTGCCAGCACCCCGTTGACGAGCGGACGCGCCACAGATACGCAGTATTTT. Its translation is CASTPLTSGRATDTQYF. Drawing the rest from reference TRBV7-2 and TRBJ2-3, the complete variable domain is GAGVSQSPSNKVTEKGKDVELRCDPISGHTALYWYRQSLGQGLEFLIYFQGNSAPDKSGLPSDRFSAERTGGSVSTLTIQRTQQEDSAVYLCASTPLTSGRATDTQYFGPGTRLTVL.

The V gene is TRBV14, the J gene TRBJ2-1; D uncertain. The CDR3 is 15 amino acids. Trimming pared 0 bases from V and 10 bases from J, leaving 16 bases between. The germline gives CDR1 SGHDN, CDR2 FVKESK. The chain's CDR3 is CASSQEANFPYEQFF. For the CDR3, the DNA is TGTGCCAGCAGCCAAGAGGCCAATTTCCCCTACGAGCAGTTCTTC.

About this clonotype itself: A read error may explain this, as a much larger clone is one base away. The rearrangement joins TRBV7-2 to TRBJ2-3; 12 bases align to TRBD2. CDR1 is SGHTA, CDR2 FQGNSA, per germline. The J segment lost 7 bases and the V segment lost 5 bases, leaving 7 bases of the junction unmatched. The CDR3 is 15 amino acids. The CDR3 here is CASSAGLAGGNTQYF. As DNA, the CDR3 is TGTGCCAGCAGCGCCGGCCTAGCGGGGGGGAATACGCAGTATTTT.

This clonotype appeared a few times. The rearrangement uses TRBV12-3 or TRBV12-4 and TRBJ2-1, with a possible D match to TRBD2 (5 bases). The J call may be wrong; the DNA end is better matched by TRBJ2-7. This CDR3 comprises 12 residues. The CDR3 DNA sequence: TGTGCCGCGGGCCAGTCCTACAATGAGCAGTACTTC. Amino acids: CAAGQSYNEQYF.

This clonotype was counted only a few times. V gene TRBV5-1 combines with J gene TRBJ1-1, with a tentative D call TRBD1 (5 bases). Germline CDR1 is SGHRS and CDR2 is YFSETQ. V was pared by 1 base and J by 5 bases, with 18 bases between. The CDR3 has 16 residues. The CDR3 nucleotides are TGCGCCAGCAGCTTGATAGGGCCGGGGGACGGTACTGAAGCTTTCTTT. Protein product: CASSLIGPGDGTEAFF.

The chain is built from TRBV7-2 and TRBJ2-3, with D perhaps TRBD2 (7 bases). This CDR3 is 15 amino acids long. Between the trimmed V and J ends, which lost 1 base and 5 bases, there was a span of 13 bases. CDR1 is SGHTA, CDR2 FQGNSA, per germline. The CDR3 region is CASSLGGGGGDTQYF. CDR3 DNA: TGTGCCAGCAGCTTAGGCGGGGGAGGGGGAGATACGCAGTATTTT.

The chain combines TRBV20-1 with TRBJ2-1; TRBD2 matches 10 bases. From germline, CDR1 is DFQATT and CDR2 SNEGSKA (reference sequence). The CDR3 extends over 16 amino acids. V shed 5 bases, J shed 7 bases, and the junction held 14 bases outside the gene matches. The CDR3 is CSAAGQRGGRRNEQFF. The CDR3, as DNA: TGCAGTGCTGCCGGGCAGCGGGGGGGAAGAAGGAATGAGCAGTTCTTC.

J is TRBJ2-1 and V is TRBV5-6, with D uncertain. The CDR3 is 14 amino acids. Germline assignment: CDR1 SGHDT and CDR2 YYEEEE. The ends were cut back, 3 bases at V and 3 bases at J, with 10 bases in the middle. CDR3 sequence (DNA): TGTGCCAGCAGCTCGACGAGACACTACAATGAGCAGTTCTTC. The encoded protein is CASSSTRHYNEQFF.

This chain uses TRBV5-1 with TRBJ2-7; D is possibly TRBD2 (5 bases). The CDR3 runs 14 residues. Germline loops: CDR1 SGHRS, CDR2 YFSETQ. Trimming stripped 5 bases from V and 6 bases from J, with 18 bases between. The CDR3 nucleotides read TGCGCCAGCAGTTCCTACGATCGGGGTTCCGAGCAGTACTTC. Translation: CASSSYDRGSEQYF.

This clonotype has a count of ten or more. The CDR3 region has the DNA TGCGCCAGCAGCCAAGATGAGGTCAGGGGGGAAGCTGGGGCCAACGTCCTGACTTTC. This codes for CASSQDEVRGEAGANVLTF. The chain has TRBV4-3 and TRBJ2-6, with D maybe TRBD1 (7 bases). Germline CDR1 reads LGHNA; CDR2 reads YSLEER. The V end lost 0 bases, the J end lost 2 bases, and 17 bases lay between the germline ends. The CDR3 totals 19 residues.

V usage is TRBV20-1 and J usage is TRBJ2-4; D is possibly TRBD1 (5 bases). The DNA end is a closer match to TRBJ2-5, so the J assignment may be wrong. The germline V gene has CDR1 DFQATT and CDR2 SNEGSKA (reference sequence). This CDR3 has 15 amino acids. CDR3 amino acids: CSARDWGQSDETQYF. DNA for the CDR3: TGCAGTGCTAGAGATTGGGGCCAGTCGGACGAGACCCAGTACTTC.

The chain carries TRBV7-2 and TRBJ2-7, with a possible D match to TRBD1 (7 bases). The CDR3 covers 14 residues. V was clipped by 5 bases and J by 5 bases, with 16 bases between them. Germline CDR1 reads SGHTA; CDR2 reads FQGNSA. The CDR3 DNA reads as TGTACCAGCAGCCCGACAGGGAGGCAACACGAGCAGTACTTC. Encoded protein: CTSSPTGRQHEQYF. The entire variable domain, with the rest obtained from reference TRBV7-2 and TRBJ2-7, is as follows: GAGVSQSPSNKVTEKGKDVELRCDPISGHTALYWYRQSLGQGLEFLIYFQGNSAPDKSGLPSDRFSAERTGGSVSTLTIQRTQQEDSAVYLCTSSPTGRQHEQYFGPGTRLTVT.

This clonotype was counted between two and nine times. The chain couples TRBV29-1 to TRBJ1-4; 10 nucleotides line up with TRBD1. The germline V gene encodes CDR1 SQVTM and CDR2 ANQGSEA. V dropped 6 bases and J dropped 11; count of bases not matched to a gene: 6. The CDR3 covers 12 residues. The DNA of the CDR3 is TGCAGCGTCCGGACAGGGGGTTCGAAACTGTTTTTT. As protein: CSVRTGGSKLFF.

This clonotype was observed many times. A much larger clone lies one base from this, so it may be a read error. This CDR3 is CATSRGLGPSRDNEQYF. The DNA of the CDR3 is TGTGCCACCAGCAGAGGTTTGGGGCCGTCGAGGGACAATGAGCAGTACTTC. The chain recombines TRBV15 with TRBJ2-7; possibly TRBD1 for D (6 bases). Between the trimmed V and J ends, which lost 1 base and 7 bases, there was a span of 23 bases. This CDR3 has 17 residues. The germline gives CDR1 LNHNV, CDR2 YYDKDF (reference sequence).